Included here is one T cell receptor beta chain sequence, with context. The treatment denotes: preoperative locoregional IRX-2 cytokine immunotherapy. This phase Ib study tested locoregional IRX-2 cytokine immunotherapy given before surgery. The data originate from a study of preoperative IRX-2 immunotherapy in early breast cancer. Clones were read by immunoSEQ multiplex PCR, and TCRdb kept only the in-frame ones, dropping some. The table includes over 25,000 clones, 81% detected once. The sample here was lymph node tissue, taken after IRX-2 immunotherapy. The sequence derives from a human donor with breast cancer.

DNA for the CDR3: TGTGCCAGCAGCCACATCGACAGGAGGGAGACCCAGTACTTC. Amino acid sequence: CASSHIDRRETQYF. The chain uses TRBV14 and TRBJ2-5; TRBD1 might be the D (6 bases). This CDR3 has 14 amino acids. The germline V gene encodes CDR1 SGHDN and CDR2 FVKESK. V was cut by 3 bases and J by 5 bases, with 13 bases left in between.